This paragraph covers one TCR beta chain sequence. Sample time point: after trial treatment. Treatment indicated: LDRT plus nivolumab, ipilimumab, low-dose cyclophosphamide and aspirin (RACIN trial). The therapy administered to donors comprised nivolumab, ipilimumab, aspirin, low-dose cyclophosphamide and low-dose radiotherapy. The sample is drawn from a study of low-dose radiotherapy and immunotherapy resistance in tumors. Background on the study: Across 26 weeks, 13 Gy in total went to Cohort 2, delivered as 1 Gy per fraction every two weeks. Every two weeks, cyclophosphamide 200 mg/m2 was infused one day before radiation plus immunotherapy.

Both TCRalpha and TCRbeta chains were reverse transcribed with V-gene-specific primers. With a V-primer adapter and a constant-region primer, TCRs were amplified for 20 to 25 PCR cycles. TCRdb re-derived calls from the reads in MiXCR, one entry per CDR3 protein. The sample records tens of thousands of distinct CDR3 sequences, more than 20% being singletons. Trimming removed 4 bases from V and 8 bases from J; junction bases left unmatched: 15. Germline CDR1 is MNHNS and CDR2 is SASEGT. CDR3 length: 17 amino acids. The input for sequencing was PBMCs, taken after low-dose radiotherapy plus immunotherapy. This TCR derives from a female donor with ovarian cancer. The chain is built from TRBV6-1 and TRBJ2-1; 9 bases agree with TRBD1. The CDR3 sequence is CASSGAYRGPLADEQFF. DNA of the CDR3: TGTGCCAGCAGTGGAGCATACAGGGGGCCTCTTGCGGATGAGCAGTTCTTC.